This T cell receptor beta chain was captured in a study of radiation and T cells in renal cell carcinoma. Sequencing was performed with immunoSEQ multiplex PCR; in TCRdb, only in-frame clones are kept and a portion is missing. The sample lists 140,000 or so clones; approximately 86% were seen once. The time point was: blood 4 weeks post-SBRT, at nephrectomy. Noted treatment: 15 Gy SBRT to primary tumor, nephrectomy 4 weeks later. Germline CDR1 LNHDA, CDR2 SQIVND (reference sequence). This CDR3 is 12 amino acids long. Trimming took off 5 bases at V and 6 bases at J, with 10 bases between the two ends. The chain couples TRBV19 to TRBJ2-5; a weak D match, TRBD2 (6 bases). The source is a woman in her forties or fifties with renal cell carcinoma. The sample consisted of blood, taken from a patient whose treatment included radiotherapy and nephrectomy. The CDR3 DNA is TGTGCCAGTAGTCTAGCGTCGAAGACCCAGTACTTC. Translating it yields CASSLASKTQYF.